The clone carrying this TCR beta chain occurred once. The record originates from a study of technical replicates of blood from a handful of donors. Germline V lookup: CDR1 LNHDA, CDR2 SQIVND (reference sequence). V lost 2 bases, J lost 6 bases, and 13 bases lay in between. This CDR3 is 14 amino acids long. Libraries were prepared by immunoSEQ multiplex PCR; TCRdb keeps only in-frame clonotypes and omits some of them. Altogether roughly 80,000 clones are present, around 91% being singletons, with the ten largest covering 0.35% to 0.45%. The chain couples TRBV19 to TRBJ1-2; no firm D call. This clonotype was sampled from a human donor in good health. The sequenced material came from T cells isolated from PBMCs. The chain's CDR3 is CASSIWSGFDGYTF. The DNA of the CDR3 is TGTGCCAGTAGTATATGGTCGGGGTTCGATGGCTACACCTTC. The entire variable domain, with the rest obtained from reference TRBV19 and TRBJ1-2, is as follows: DGGITQSPKYLFRKEGQNVTLSCEQNLNHDAMYWYRQDPGQGLRLIYYSQIVNDFQKGDIAEGYSVSREKKESFPLTVTSAQKNPTAFYLCASSIWSGFDGYTFGSGTRLTVV.